This entry is about one T cell receptor beta chain. This clone was picked up many times. The specificity of this receptor is unknown. One base away there is no much larger clone; base qualities are not given. None of the patients had been given any treatment before thyroid surgery. Patient clinical samples collected from about 2012 to 2019 were retrospectively analysed using T-cell receptor beta sequencing. The CDR3 starts with the cysteine, ends with the phenylalanine, and has 15 residues. The CDR3 DNA has 45 bases and is translated from base 1. V was cut back by 1 base and J by 2 bases, leaving a gap of 6 bases between them. The library was built by means of PCR. Sequencing took place on an Illumina HiSeq 4000. High-throughput sequencing was used to profile the TCR beta-chain CDR3 region of every patient. From the authors' description of their analysis: CDR3 differences across clinicopathological groups were used to build a classifier for discriminating distant-metastatic papillary thyroid cancer patients. To measure repertoire diversity the researchers used the Shannon index, while the Morisita-Horn index served to gauge how similar the tumor and blood repertoires were. TCRdb reprocessed the public reads (quality trimming at Q25 with fastp, clone calling with MiXCR) and kept in-frame beta chains. The V and J calls were not made by the authors but by TCRdb's processing. The sample includes around 36,000 clones, with around 32% observed a single time. The top ten clonotypes cover 7.8% of the sample.

These data are taken from a study of metastatic and nonmetastatic thyroid tumors (dated by TCRdb to 2018 to 2020). Describing the broader study: Repertoires were compared across peripheral blood and tumor or nodule tissue samples from malignant and benign thyroid patients.

Study-wide conclusions, independent of this receptor: In both blood and tumor samples, TCR beta diversity was reported to be significantly higher in malignant tumors than in benign nodules.

The sequence was obtained from a female donor with papillary thyroid cancer or a benign thyroid nodule (not recorded which). Some clones in this sample may be carry-over from other donors' samples. Sequences were obtained from blood. The sequence is built from TRBV12-3 or TRBV12-4 and TRBJ2-6; matching of 6 bases hints at TRBD1 as the D gene. The DNA is as follows: TGTGCCAGCAGTTTAGGGGGGCCTGGGGCCAACGTCCTGACTTTC. Translated, it reads CASSLGGPGANVLTF.